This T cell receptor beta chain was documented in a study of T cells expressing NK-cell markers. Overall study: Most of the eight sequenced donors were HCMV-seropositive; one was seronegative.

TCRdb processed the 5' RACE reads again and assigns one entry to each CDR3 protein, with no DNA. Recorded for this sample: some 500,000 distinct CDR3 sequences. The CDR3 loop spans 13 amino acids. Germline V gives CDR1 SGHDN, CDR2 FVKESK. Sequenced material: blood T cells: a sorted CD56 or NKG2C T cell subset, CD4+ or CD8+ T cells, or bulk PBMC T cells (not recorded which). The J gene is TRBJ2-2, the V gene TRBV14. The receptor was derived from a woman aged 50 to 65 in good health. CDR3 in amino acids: CASSQSLGGELFF.